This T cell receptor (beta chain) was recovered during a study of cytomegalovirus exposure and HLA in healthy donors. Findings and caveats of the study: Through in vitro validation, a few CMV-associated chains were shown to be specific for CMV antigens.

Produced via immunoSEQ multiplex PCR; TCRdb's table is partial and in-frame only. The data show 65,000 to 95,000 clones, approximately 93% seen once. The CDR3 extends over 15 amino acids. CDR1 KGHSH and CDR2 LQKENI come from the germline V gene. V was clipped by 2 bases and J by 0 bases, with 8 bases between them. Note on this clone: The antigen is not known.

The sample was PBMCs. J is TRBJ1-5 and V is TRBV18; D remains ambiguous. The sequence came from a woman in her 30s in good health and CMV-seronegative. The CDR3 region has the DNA TGTGCCAGCTCACCAGGGCAGTATAGCAATCAGCCCCAGCATTTT. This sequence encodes CASSPGQYSNQPQHF.